These 27 T cell receptor beta chains share one sample of origin, sequenced in a study of blood T cell repertoires in COVID-19. The data were produced by immunoSEQ multiplex PCR, yet TCRdb's version contains in-frame clones alone and is incomplete. The sample contains nearly 200,000 clones, roughly nine tenths of which appear only once. The specimen was peripheral blood. The receptors shown here come from a woman in her 70s with acute or convalescent COVID-19.

The rearrangement joins TRBV7-9 to TRBJ1-4, with a tentative D call TRBD1 (6 bases). The V gene lost 3 bases and the J gene lost 8 bases, with 13 bases spanning the gap. CDR3 length: 14 residues. Germline V lookup: CDR1 SEHNR, CDR2 FQNEAQ (reference sequence). The CDR3 sequence is CASSLGHREEKLFF. The CDR3 DNA sequence: TGTGCCAGCAGCTTGGGTCACAGGGAAGAAAAACTGTTTTTT.

The genes are TRBV27 and TRBJ1-1; D remains ambiguous. The CDR3 is made up of 13 amino acids. Per germline, CDR1 MNHEY and CDR2 SMNVEV (reference sequence). Trimming shortened V by 7 bases and J by 5 bases, and 14 bases separated the two germline ends. CDR3 DNA: TGTGCCAGCAAGTCTTTTTTCAGGACTGAAGCTTTCTTT. Translated, it gives CASKSFFRTEAFF.

The rearrangement links TRBV7-9 to TRBJ2-1, with a tentative D call TRBD1 (6 bases). This CDR3 has 16 residues. Germline assignment: CDR1 SEHNR and CDR2 FQNEAQ (reference sequence). V was trimmed by 2 bases and J by 6 bases, leaving 17 bases between them. DNA of the CDR3: TGTGCCAGCAGCTTATGGAGCGCACCCAGGGGCAATGAGCAGTTCTTC. As protein: CASSLWSAPRGNEQFF.

The rearrangement joins TRBV28 to TRBJ2-7, with D unresolved. Germline V gene lookup returns CDR1 MDHEN and CDR2 SYDVKM. V shed 8 bases and J shed 2 bases, with 7 bases lying between them. CDR3 size: 11 residues. The CDR3 spells CASEDPYEQYF. CDR3 nucleotide sequence: TGTGCCAGCGAGGATCCCTACGAGCAGTACTTC.

J is TRBJ2-7 and V is TRBV10-3; D is undetermined. Germline CDR1 and CDR2: ENHRY and SYGVKD. V was clipped by 2 bases and J by 2 bases, with 13 bases between them. This CDR3 contains 15 residues. The CDR3 sequence: CAISEELASTYEQYF. DNA for the CDR3: TGTGCCATCAGTGAGGAGTTAGCCTCGACCTACGAGCAGTACTTC.

This clone was picked up one time. The J gene is TRBJ1-5, the V gene TRBV19, with 7 bases identical to TRBD1. Germline assignment: CDR1 LNHDA and CDR2 SQIVND (reference sequence). This CDR3 is built from 14 residues. The junction had 8 bases not matched to a gene; V was cut back by 6 bases and J by 6 bases. CDR3 DNA sequence: TGTGCCAGTAGGGACTCAGACAGGGTTCAGCCCCAGCATTTT. Protein: CASRDSDRVQPQHF. The variable domain in full, completed from reference TRBV19 and TRBJ1-5, reads DGGITQSPKYLFRKEGQNVTLSCEQNLNHDAMYWYRQDPGQGLRLIYYSQIVNDFQKGDIAEGYSVSREKKESFPLTVTSAQKNPTAFYLCASRDSDRVQPQHFGDGTRLSIL.

This clone appeared once. V and J are TRBV5-1 and TRBJ2-2, with D unclear. Germline loops: CDR1 SGHRS, CDR2 YFSETQ. There are 14 residues in the CDR3. The V end was cut by 5 bases, the J end by 4 bases, with 12 bases between. DNA for the CDR3: TGCGCCAGCAGAGCACTCCCCGGCACCGGGGAGCTGTTTTTT. This encodes CASRALPGTGELFF.

The chain combines TRBV27 with TRBJ1-6, with TRBD1 identical over 7 bases. The CDR3 has 14 amino acids. V trimming: 3 bases; J trimming: 7 bases; junction bases outside the gene matches: 3. The germline V gene encodes CDR1 MNHEY and CDR2 SMNVEV (reference sequence). This CDR3 reads CASSFRDRNSPLHF. CDR3 in DNA: TGTGCCAGCAGTTTCCGGGACAGAAATTCACCCCTCCACTTT.

The chain joins TRBV19 to TRBJ1-5; D remains unclear. The CDR3 loop spans 13 amino acids. The ends were cut back, 3 bases at V and 4 bases at J, with 7 bases in the middle. Germline CDR1 reads LNHDA; CDR2 reads SQIVND (reference sequence). The CDR3 coding sequence is TGTGCCAGTAGTATTGGAGGGAATCAGCCCCAGCATTTT. Translation: CASSIGGNQPQHF.

This clone has only one observation. The chain recombines TRBV10-1 with TRBJ2-7; D gene uncertain. This CDR3 comprises 13 residues. Germline values: CDR1 WNHNN, CDR2 SYGVQD (reference sequence). Deletions cut 2 bases from V and 3 bases from J, with 8 bases between. CDR3 nucleotide sequence: TGCGCCAGCAGTGAGAATCGGTACTACGAGCAGTACTTC. It codes for CASSENRYYEQYF.

The chain is built from TRBV7-9 and TRBJ1-4; no definite D call. This CDR3 spans 14 amino acids. Germline V CDR1 and CDR2: SEHNR, FQNEAQ (reference sequence). V lost 5 bases and J 5 bases, leaving 12 bases between the germline ends. Written as DNA, the CDR3 is TGTGCCAGCAGCATCACCCGGTCAAATGAAAAACTGTTTTTT. Translated: CASSITRSNEKLFF.

The rearrangement uses TRBV28 and TRBJ2-1; 14 bases agree with TRBD2. The CDR3 is 18 residues long. Germline assignment: CDR1 MDHEN and CDR2 SYDVKM. J gave up 7 bases and V 5 bases, and 13 bases lay outside the gene matches. The DNA of the CDR3 is TGTGCCAGCAGTCCACCCCAGCGGACTAGCGGGAGGTTGAATGAGCAGTTCTTC. Translating it yields CASSPPQRTSGRLNEQFF.

The gene calls are TRBV5-1 and TRBJ2-3; perhaps TRBD2 as D (6 bases). The CDR3 has 14 amino acids. The germline gives CDR1 SGHRS, CDR2 YFSETQ. Trimming shortened V by 5 bases and J by 4 bases, and 14 bases separated the two germline ends. CDR3 sequence: CASSHSGAADTQYF. The CDR3 DNA follows: TGCGCCAGCAGTCACTCGGGAGCGGCAGATACGCAGTATTTT.

The CDR3 nucleotides read TGTGCCAGCAGTGAAGACGGGACAGGGATCCCTGAAGCTTTCTTT. Residues: CASSEDGTGIPEAFF. The genes are TRBV6-1 and TRBJ1-1; TRBD1 agrees at 9 bases. The CDR3 runs to 15 residues. Germline loops: CDR1 MNHNS, CDR2 SASEGT. The J segment lost 6 bases and the V segment lost 1 base, leaving 6 bases of the junction unmatched.

A single count supports this clone. The chain combines TRBV6-5 with TRBJ1-5, with D possibly being TRBD1 (6 bases). Germline V gene lookup returns CDR1 MNHEY and CDR2 SVGAGI. The V gene lost 4 bases and the J gene lost 6 bases, with 13 bases spanning the gap. This CDR3 spans 14 amino acids. CDR3 amino acids: CASSLGGQSQPQHF. CDR3 DNA: TGTGCCAGCAGTTTGGGGGGGCAAAGTCAGCCCCAGCATTTT.

The gene calls are TRBV27 and TRBJ2-5; D is possibly TRBD1 (7 bases). CDR1 and CDR2 (germline): MNHEY, SMNVEV (reference sequence). V lost 2 bases and J 5 bases, leaving 15 bases between the germline ends. The CDR3 is 15 residues long. The CDR3 region has the DNA TGTGCCAGCAGTTTAGAGCAGGGGGGCTGGGAGACCCAGTACTTC. Translating gives CASSLEQGGWETQYF.

This chain connects TRBV7-9 to TRBJ1-3; D perhaps matches TRBD1 (5 bases). Germline V gives CDR1 SEHNR, CDR2 FQNEAQ (reference sequence). V was shortened by 2 bases and J by 1 base, with 9 bases between the two germline ends. The CDR3 is made up of 15 amino acids. The CDR3 coding sequence is TGTGCCAGCAGCTTAAGGGGAAAATCTGGAAACACCATATATTTT. Translating gives CASSLRGKSGNTIYF.

The V and J genes are TRBV3-1 (or the pseudogene TRBV3-2) and TRBJ2-1, with 10 bases matching TRBD2. Germline V gives CDR1 LGHDT, CDR2 YNNKEL (reference sequence). This CDR3 comprises 17 residues. V lost 0 bases and J lost 2; bases outside the gene matches: 4. Here the CDR3 reads CASSQEGLAVPYNEQFF. In DNA, the CDR3 is TGTGCCAGCAGCCAAGAAGGACTAGCGGTCCCCTACAATGAGCAGTTCTTC.

Of note for this clone: Different DNA sequences within this sample yield the same CDR3. The CDR3 bases are TGCGCCAGCAGCTTGGACGGGAACGGCTACACCTTC. Its protein product is CASSLDGNGYTF. This rearrangement joins TRBV5-1 to TRBJ1-2; D gene ambiguous. Between the trimmed V and J ends, which lost 0 bases and 8 bases, there was a span of 8 bases. This CDR3 is 12 amino acids long. Germline V gene lookup returns CDR1 SGHRS and CDR2 YFSETQ.

The CDR3 reads CASSLDRGSYYGYTF. CDR3 DNA sequence: TGTGCCAGCAGCTTAGATCGCGGCAGTTACTATGGCTACACCTTC. The rearrangement joins TRBV11-3 to TRBJ1-2; D ambiguous. Trimming took 0 bases from V and 3 from J, leaving 11 bases between them. This CDR3 has 15 residues. Germline V gene lookup returns CDR1 SGHNT and CDR2 YENEEA.

The chain recombines TRBV5-4 with TRBJ1-6; 8 bases match TRBD1. Germline CDR1 is SGHNT and CDR2 is YYREEE (reference sequence). CDR3 length: 14 residues. The J segment lost 7 bases and the V segment lost 7 bases, leaving 7 bases of the junction unmatched. CDR3 amino acids: CASCRQGQNSPLHF. CDR3 coding DNA: TGTGCCAGCTGCCGACAGGGGCAGAATTCACCCCTCCACTTT.

The chain has TRBV11-2 and TRBJ1-2; possible D gene TRBD1, 6 bases. CDR3 length: 16 residues. Trimming pared 5 bases from V and 4 bases from J, leaving 20 bases between. CDR1 and CDR2 from the germline V gene are SGHAT and FQNNGV. CDR3 sequence: CASSPRQAPRGYGYTF. The CDR3 nucleotides read TGTGCCAGCAGCCCCCGACAGGCCCCGAGAGGCTATGGCTACACCTTC.

This chain connects TRBV5-6 to TRBJ1-3, with D unresolved. V was trimmed by 4 bases and J by 0 bases, leaving 11 bases between them. The CDR3 consists of 15 residues. The V gene's germline CDR1 is SGHDT and CDR2 YYEEEE. Here the CDR3 DNA reads TGTGCCAGCAGCCCAGCGGGGAGCTCTGGAAACACCATATATTTT. Translating it yields CASSPAGSSGNTIYF.

The chain joins TRBV2 to TRBJ2-5, with 9 nucleotides matching TRBD2. The V gene end was trimmed by 6 bases and the J gene end by 1 base; junction bases not matched to a gene: 3. This CDR3 spans 14 amino acids. Germline loops: CDR1 SNHLY, CDR2 FYNNEI. CDR3 bases: TGTGCCAGCAGACCGACTAGCGGCCAAGAGACCCAGTACTTC. Protein product: CASRPTSGQETQYF.

The rearrangement joins TRBV19 to TRBJ2-2, with D hard to call. The germline V gene has CDR1 LNHDA and CDR2 SQIVND (reference sequence). Trimming took off 6 bases at V and 5 bases at J, with 10 bases between the two ends. The CDR3 consists of 13 residues. The CDR3 DNA sequence: TGTGCCAGTAGAAACCGAGGTACCGGGGAGCTGTTTTTT. Translating gives CASRNRGTGELFF.

The genes are TRBV11-2 and TRBJ2-1; a weak D match, TRBD1 (5 bases). The CDR3 runs to 13 residues. V dropped 2 bases and J dropped 9 bases, with 11 bases sitting between them. Germline V lookup: CDR1 SGHAT, CDR2 FQNNGV. This CDR3 is CASSLSNRGEQFF. Written as DNA, the CDR3 is TGTGCCAGCAGCTTATCAAATAGGGGTGAGCAGTTCTTC.

J is TRBJ1-2 and V is TRBV3-1 (or the pseudogene TRBV3-2); unclear D gene. Germline V gene lookup returns CDR1 LGHDT and CDR2 YNNKEL (reference sequence). V lost 4 bases to trimming and J lost 4 bases, with 13 bases between them. The CDR3 has 14 amino acids. The CDR3 bases are TGTGCCAGCAGCCCAAGCGGGGTTAGCTATGGCTACACCTTC. It specifies CASSPSGVSYGYTF.